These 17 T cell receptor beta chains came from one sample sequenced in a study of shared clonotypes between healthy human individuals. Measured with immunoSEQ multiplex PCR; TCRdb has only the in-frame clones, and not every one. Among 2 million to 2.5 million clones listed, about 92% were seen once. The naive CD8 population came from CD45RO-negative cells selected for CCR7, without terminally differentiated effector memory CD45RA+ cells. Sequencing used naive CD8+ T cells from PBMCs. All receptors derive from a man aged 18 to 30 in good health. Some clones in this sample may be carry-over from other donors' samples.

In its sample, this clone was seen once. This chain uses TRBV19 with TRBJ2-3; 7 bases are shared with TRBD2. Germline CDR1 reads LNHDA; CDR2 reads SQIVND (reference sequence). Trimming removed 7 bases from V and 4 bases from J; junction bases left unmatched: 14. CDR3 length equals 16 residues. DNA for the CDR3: TGTGCCAGTAACCCCCGCAGAACGGGAGGAGCAGATACGCAGTATTTT. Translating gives CASNPRRTGGADTQYF.

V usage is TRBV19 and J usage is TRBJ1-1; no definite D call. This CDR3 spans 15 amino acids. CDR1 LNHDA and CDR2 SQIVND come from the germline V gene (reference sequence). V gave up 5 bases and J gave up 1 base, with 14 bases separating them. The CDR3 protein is CASSFRGIGNTEAFF. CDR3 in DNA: TGTGCCAGTAGTTTCCGAGGAATAGGGAACACTGAAGCTTTCTTT.

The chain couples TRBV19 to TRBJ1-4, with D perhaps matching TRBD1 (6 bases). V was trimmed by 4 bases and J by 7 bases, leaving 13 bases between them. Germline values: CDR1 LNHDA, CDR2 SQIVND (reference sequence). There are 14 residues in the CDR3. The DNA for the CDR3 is TGTGCCAGTAGTACCCGACAGGTTGTTGAAAAACTGTTTTTT. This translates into CASSTRQVVEKLFF. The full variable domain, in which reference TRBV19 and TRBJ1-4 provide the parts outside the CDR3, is DGGITQSPKYLFRKEGQNVTLSCEQNLNHDAMYWYRQDPGQGLRLIYYSQIVNDFQKGDIAEGYSVSREKKESFPLTVTSAQKNPTAFYLCASSTRQVVEKLFFGSGTQLSVL.

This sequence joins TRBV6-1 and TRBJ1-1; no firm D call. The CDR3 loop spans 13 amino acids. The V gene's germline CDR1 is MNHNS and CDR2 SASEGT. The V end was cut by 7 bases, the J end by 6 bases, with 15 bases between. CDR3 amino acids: CASNTAIGAEAFF. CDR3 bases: TGTGCCAGCAATACGGCCATCGGCGCTGAAGCTTTCTTT.

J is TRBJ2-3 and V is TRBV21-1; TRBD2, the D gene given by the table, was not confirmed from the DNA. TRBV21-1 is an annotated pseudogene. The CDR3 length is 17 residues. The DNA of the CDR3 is TGTGCCAGCAGCAAAGGTAGCGGGAGGTGGTTTACAGATACGCAGTATTTT. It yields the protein CASSKGSGRWFTDTQYF.

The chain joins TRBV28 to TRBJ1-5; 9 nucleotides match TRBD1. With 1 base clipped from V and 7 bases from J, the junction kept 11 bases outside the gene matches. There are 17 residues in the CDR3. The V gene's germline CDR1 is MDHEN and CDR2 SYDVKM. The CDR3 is CASSLLVRDRVYQPQHF. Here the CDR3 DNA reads TGTGCCAGCAGTTTATTGGTTCGGGACAGGGTTTACCAGCCCCAGCATTTT.

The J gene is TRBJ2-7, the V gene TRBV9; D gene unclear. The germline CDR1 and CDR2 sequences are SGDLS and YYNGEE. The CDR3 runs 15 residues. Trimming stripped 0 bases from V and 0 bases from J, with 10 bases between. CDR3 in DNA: TGTGCCAGCAGCGTAGACCCAGCGTCCTCCTACGAGCAGTACTTC. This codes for CASSVDPASSYEQYF.

The CDR3 region has the DNA TGTGCCAGCAGCCCAGGGGTGAGGGATGAGCAGTTCTTC. Translating gives CASSPGVRDEQFF. The rearrangement links TRBV7-9 to TRBJ2-1, with D tentatively TRBD1 (6 bases). The CDR3 covers 13 residues. Germline V gene sequence: CDR1 SEHNR, CDR2 FQNEAQ (reference sequence). Trimming stripped 5 bases from V and 8 bases from J, with 13 bases between.

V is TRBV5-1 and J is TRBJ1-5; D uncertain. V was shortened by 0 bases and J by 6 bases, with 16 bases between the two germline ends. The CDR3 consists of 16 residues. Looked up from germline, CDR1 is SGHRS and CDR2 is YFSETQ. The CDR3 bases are TGCGCCAGCAGCTTGGCCCCGGTAGAAGCCGGTCAGCCCCAGCATTTT. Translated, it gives CASSLAPVEAGQPQHF.

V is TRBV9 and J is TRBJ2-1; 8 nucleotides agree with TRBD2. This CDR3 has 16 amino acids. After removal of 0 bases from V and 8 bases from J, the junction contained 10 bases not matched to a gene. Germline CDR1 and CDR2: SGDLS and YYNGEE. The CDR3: CASSVASASGLYEQFF. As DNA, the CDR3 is TGTGCCAGCAGCGTAGCTTCGGCTAGCGGGCTCTATGAGCAGTTCTTC. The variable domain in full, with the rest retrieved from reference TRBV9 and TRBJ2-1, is DSGVTQTPKHLITATGQRVTLRCSPRSGDLSVYWYQQSLDQGLQFLIQYYNGEERAKGNILERFSAQQFPDLHSELNLSSLELGDSALYFCASSVASASGLYEQFFGPGTRLTVL.

CDR3 sequence (DNA): TGTGCCAGCAGCTTATTGGACGGCTGGTACGAGCAGTACTTC. As protein: CASSLLDGWYEQYF. This chain uses TRBV7-6 with TRBJ2-7; no clear D. This CDR3 is built from 14 residues. V lost 2 bases, J lost 4 bases, and 12 bases lay in between. Germline CDR1 SGHVS, CDR2 FNYEAQ.

The CDR3 coding sequence is TGTGCCAGCAGTTTTGGCGGGAGCGTTTACGAGCAGTACTTC. It is translated as CASSFGGSVYEQYF. The V gene is TRBV27, the J gene TRBJ2-7; TRBD2 aligns across 7 bases. V trimming: 3 bases; J trimming: 4 bases; junction bases outside the gene matches: 6. Germline V gene sequence: CDR1 MNHEY, CDR2 SMNVEV (reference sequence). This CDR3 has 14 residues.

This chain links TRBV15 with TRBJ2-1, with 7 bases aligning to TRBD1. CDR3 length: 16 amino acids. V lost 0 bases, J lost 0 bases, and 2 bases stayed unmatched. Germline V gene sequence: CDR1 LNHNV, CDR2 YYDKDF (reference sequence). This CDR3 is CATSRDRDSSYNEQFF. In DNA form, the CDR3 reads TGTGCCACCAGCAGAGATCGGGACAGCTCCTACAATGAGCAGTTCTTC.

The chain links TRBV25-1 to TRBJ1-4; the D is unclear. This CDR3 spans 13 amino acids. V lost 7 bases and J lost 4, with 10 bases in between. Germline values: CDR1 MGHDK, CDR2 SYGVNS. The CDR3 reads CASIGRDNEKLFF. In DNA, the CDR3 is TGTGCCAGCATTGGTAGGGATAATGAAAAACTGTTTTTT.

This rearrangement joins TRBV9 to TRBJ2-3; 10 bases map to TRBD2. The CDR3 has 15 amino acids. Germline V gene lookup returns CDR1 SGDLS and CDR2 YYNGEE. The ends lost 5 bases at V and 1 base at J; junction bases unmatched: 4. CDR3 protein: CASRATSGRTDTQYF. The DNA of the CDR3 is TGTGCCAGCAGGGCGACTAGCGGGCGCACAGATACGCAGTATTTT.

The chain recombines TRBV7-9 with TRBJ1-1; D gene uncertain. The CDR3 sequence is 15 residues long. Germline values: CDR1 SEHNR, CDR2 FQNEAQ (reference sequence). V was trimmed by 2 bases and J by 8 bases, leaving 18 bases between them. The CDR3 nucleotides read TGTGCCAGCAGCTTACCGCCCGGGGTTGCAGCCGAAGCTTTCTTT. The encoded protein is CASSLPPGVAAEAFF.

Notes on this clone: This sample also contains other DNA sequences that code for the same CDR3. The DNA of the CDR3 is TGCAGCGTTGAAGATTTATACGGCTACACCTTC. Translated, it gives CSVEDLYGYTF. The J gene is TRBJ1-2, the V gene TRBV29-1; D gene uncertain. The germline V gene encodes CDR1 SQVTM and CDR2 ANQGSEA. There are 11 residues in the CDR3. V dropped 0 bases and J dropped 8 bases, with 7 bases sitting between them.